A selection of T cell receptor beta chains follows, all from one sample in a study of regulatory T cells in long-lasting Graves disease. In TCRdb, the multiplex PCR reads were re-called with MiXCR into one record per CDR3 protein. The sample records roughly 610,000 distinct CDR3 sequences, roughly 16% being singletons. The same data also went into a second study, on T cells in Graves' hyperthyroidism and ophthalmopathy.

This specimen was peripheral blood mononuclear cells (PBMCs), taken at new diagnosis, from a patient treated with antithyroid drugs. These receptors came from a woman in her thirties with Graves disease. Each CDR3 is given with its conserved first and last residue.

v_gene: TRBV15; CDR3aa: CATSTLRGDGNQPQHF
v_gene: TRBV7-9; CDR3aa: CASSLVSPNYGYTF
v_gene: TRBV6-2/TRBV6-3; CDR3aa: CASPPGTSGLEQYF
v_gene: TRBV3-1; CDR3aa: CASSQGPGDIQYF
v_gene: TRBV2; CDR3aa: CASKAGGASYGYTF
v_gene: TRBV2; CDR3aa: CASSARDNSGELFF
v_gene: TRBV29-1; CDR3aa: CSVRDGSYEQYF
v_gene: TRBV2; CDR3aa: CASSRRALRTNEKLFF
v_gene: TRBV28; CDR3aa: CASSGGGLSQYF
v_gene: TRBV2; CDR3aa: CASREGFQMIEQYF
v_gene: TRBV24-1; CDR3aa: CATSDPGHGYTF
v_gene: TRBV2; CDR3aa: CASSSGRSSSNEQFF
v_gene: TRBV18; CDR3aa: CASSQGQVETQYF
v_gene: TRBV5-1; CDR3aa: CASRVSSNEKLFF
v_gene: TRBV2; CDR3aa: CASSEVGRAGNEQFF
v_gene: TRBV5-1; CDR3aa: CASSLDTNGGYTF
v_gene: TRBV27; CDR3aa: CASSLSTSGGEETQYF
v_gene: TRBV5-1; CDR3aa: CASSSGRTETQYF
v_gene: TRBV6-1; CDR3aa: CASSLPGGSWYTEAFF
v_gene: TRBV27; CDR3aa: CASRAGGIYNEQFF
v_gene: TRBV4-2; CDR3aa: CASSQDRGPPEKLFF
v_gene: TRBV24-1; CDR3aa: CATSDSRVLRGNEQFF
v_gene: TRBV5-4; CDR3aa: CASSRSGSGSYNEQFF
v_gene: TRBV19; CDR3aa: CASSMSGATDTQYF
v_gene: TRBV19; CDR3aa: CASSIGLGTEQYF
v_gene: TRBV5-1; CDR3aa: CASSIAGVTVTDTQYF
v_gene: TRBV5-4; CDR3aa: CASSSGARYGYTF
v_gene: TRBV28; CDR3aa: CASSPSTGATVWSYGYTF
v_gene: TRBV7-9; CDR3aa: CASSFRLAGTDTQYF
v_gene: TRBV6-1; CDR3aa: CASRMTGGNSGNTIYF
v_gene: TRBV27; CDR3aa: CASSSWDGDQPQHF
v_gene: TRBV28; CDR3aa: CASSFASLIGEQFF
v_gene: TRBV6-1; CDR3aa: CASSSYGQPQHF
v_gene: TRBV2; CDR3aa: CASSRRGSNQPQHF
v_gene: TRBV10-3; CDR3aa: CAIRDSTGETQYF
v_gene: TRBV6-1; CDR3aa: CASSLRGFSRGEQYF
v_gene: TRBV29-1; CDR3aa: CSVVGNTEAFF
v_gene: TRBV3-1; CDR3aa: CASSQTPGQSYEQYF
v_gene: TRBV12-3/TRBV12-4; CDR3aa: CATMDRSNTGELFF
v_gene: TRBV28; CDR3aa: CASSLQGAWETQYF
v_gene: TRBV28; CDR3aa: CASSLLAGAREQFF
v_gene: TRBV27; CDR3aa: CASRTGPPDSYEQYF
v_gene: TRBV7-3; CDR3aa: CASSLRNGNTEAFF
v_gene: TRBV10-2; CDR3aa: CASSQRFSSYNEQFF
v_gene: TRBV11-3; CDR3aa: CASSFRQGGPYEQYF
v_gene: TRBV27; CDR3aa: CASREKVDGYSGNTIYF
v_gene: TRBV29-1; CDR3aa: CSVVTGTGKTEAFF
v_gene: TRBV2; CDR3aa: CASRTGLIDTQYF
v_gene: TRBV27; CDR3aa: CASSGRAAITDTQYF
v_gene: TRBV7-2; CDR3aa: CASSLLGQLNYGYTF